These 25 T cell receptor beta chains originate from one sample sequenced in a study of T cell responses to AZD1222 COVID-19 vaccine. This table comes from immunoSEQ multiplex PCR, and its TCRdb copy is limited to in-frame clones, with some not included. The table shows roughly 120,000 clones, with around 85% occurring only once. The sample consisted of peripheral blood, taken on day 0 of AZD1222 vaccination. The receptor source for this set is an adult in good health.

This sequence joins TRBV28 and TRBJ2-5; TRBD1 matches 7 bases. V shed 6 bases and J 5 bases; nucleotides not matched to a gene: 12. Germline V gives CDR1 MDHEN, CDR2 SYDVKM. This CDR3 comprises 15 residues. CDR3 loop: CASSYIQGPRETQYF. In DNA, the CDR3 is TGTGCCAGCAGCTATATACAGGGGCCGAGGGAGACCCAGTACTTC.

Worth noting for this clone: This specimen includes other DNA sequences encoding the same CDR3. The rearrangement joins TRBV9 to TRBJ1-1, with a possible D match to TRBD1 (5 bases). The germline V gene encodes CDR1 SGDLS and CDR2 YYNGEE. This CDR3 is built from 14 residues. The V gene lost 1 base and the J gene lost 1 base, with 8 bases spanning the gap. The chain's CDR3 is CASSVSGQNTEAFF. The CDR3 region has the DNA TGTGCCAGCAGCGTATCAGGACAGAACACTGAAGCTTTCTTT. The variable domain in full, completed from reference TRBV9 and TRBJ1-1, reads DSGVTQTPKHLITATGQRVTLRCSPRSGDLSVYWYQQSLDQGLQFLIQYYNGEERAKGNILERFSAQQFPDLHSELNLSSLELGDSALYFCASSVSGQNTEAFFGQGTRLTVV.

The gene calls are TRBV9 and TRBJ2-5; D gene uncertain. This CDR3 region has 14 residues. V was clipped by 4 bases and J by 0 bases, with 10 bases between them. The V gene's germline CDR1 is SGDLS and CDR2 YYNGEE. The CDR3 DNA follows: TGTGCCAGCAGCATTACACAGAACCAAGAGACCCAGTACTTC. Residues: CASSITQNQETQYF.

This sequence joins TRBV6-2 or TRBV6-3 and TRBJ2-7; no firm D call. Germline V gene data show CDR1 as MNHEY and CDR2 as SVGEGT. V was pared by 5 bases and J by 2 bases, with 13 bases between. This CDR3 spans 14 amino acids. CDR3 region: CASSGDIAPYEQYF. As DNA, the CDR3 is TGTGCCAGCAGTGGCGACATAGCCCCCTACGAGCAGTACTTC.

V and J are TRBV2 and TRBJ1-2; D is uncertain. Trimming removed 3 bases from V and 7 bases from J, with 6 bases in between. The CDR3 contains 11 residues. Looked up from germline, CDR1 is SNHLY and CDR2 is FYNNEI. The CDR3 sequence: CASSDMGGYTF. The CDR3 DNA is TGTGCCAGCAGTGATATGGGTGGCTACACCTTC.

This clone turned up a few times. This chain connects TRBV7-6 to TRBJ1-1; D perhaps matches TRBD1 (5 bases). Between the trimmed V and J ends, which lost 4 bases and 7 bases, there was a span of 16 bases. From germline, CDR1 is SGHVS and CDR2 FNYEAQ. The CDR3 consists of 14 residues. In nucleotides, the CDR3 is TGTGCCAGCAGCTACCCCCAGGGCCACGGTGAAGCTTTCTTT. This translates into CASSYPQGHGEAFF.

This sequence joins TRBV6-2 or TRBV6-3 and TRBJ1-1; a possible D gene is TRBD1 (6 bases). The germline V gene encodes CDR1 MNHEY and CDR2 SVGEGT. This CDR3 has 13 amino acids. Trimming removed 0 bases at V and 11 bases at J, with 13 bases between. CDR3 amino acids: CASSYSDTGYAFF. The CDR3 coding sequence is TGTGCCAGCAGTTACTCCGACACAGGGTACGCTTTCTTT.

The genes are TRBV5-1 and TRBJ2-5, with unresolved D. From germline, CDR1 is SGHRS and CDR2 YFSETQ. The CDR3 has 11 residues. V gave up 3 bases and J gave up 3 bases, with 3 bases separating them. CDR3 sequence (DNA): TGCGCCAGCAGCTATGAAGAGACCCAGTACTTC. Amino acids: CASSYEETQYF.

As DNA, the CDR3 is TGTGCCAGTCTCCCGGGACTAGGATACAATGAGCAGTTCTTC. Translation gives CASLPGLGYNEQFF. The chain joins TRBV19 to TRBJ2-1; the match to TRBD2 covers 8 bases. V gave up 8 bases and J gave up 4 bases; unmatched junction bases: 7. The germline gives CDR1 LNHDA, CDR2 SQIVND (reference sequence). The CDR3 is made up of 14 amino acids.

This clone was seen only once. The chain carries TRBV28 and TRBJ1-5, with a possible D match to TRBD1 (5 bases). Trimming shortened V by 6 bases and J by 7 bases, and 16 bases separated the two germline ends. Germline V lookup: CDR1 MDHEN, CDR2 SYDVKM. This CDR3 has 14 amino acids. As DNA, the CDR3 is TGTGCCAGCAGGACTCTCGGGGGTGGCCAGCCCCAGCATTTT. The encoded protein is CASRTLGGGQPQHF.

The chain recombines TRBV7-2 with TRBJ2-4; 10 nucleotides align to TRBD2. V was clipped by 4 bases and J by 8 bases; unmatched bases: 8. Germline assignment: CDR1 SGHTA and CDR2 FQGNSA. The CDR3 is 15 amino acids. In DNA form, the CDR3 reads TGTGCCAGCAGCTCCCAGCGGGGGGGAGCTGACATTCAGTACTTC. Protein sequence: CASSSQRGGADIQYF.

This rearrangement joins TRBV24-1 to TRBJ1-1, with 10 bases aligning to TRBD1. V trimming: 0 bases; J trimming: 7 bases; junction bases outside the gene matches: 7. Germline values: CDR1 KGHDR, CDR2 SFDVKD. The CDR3 spans 16 residues. This CDR3 is CATSDLFGTGVCEAFF. CDR3 bases: TGTGCCACCAGTGATTTGTTCGGGACAGGGGTTTGTGAAGCTTTCTTT.

The chain has TRBV19 and TRBJ2-3; D gene uncertain. This CDR3 region has 15 residues. V lost 8 bases and J lost 1, with 16 bases in between. The germline V gene encodes CDR1 LNHDA and CDR2 SQIVND (reference sequence). The CDR3 DNA reads TGTGCCAGTCTGGGTCAAGACTGGGGCACAGATACGCAGTATTTT. It translates to CASLGQDWGTDTQYF.

The V and J genes are TRBV5-6 and TRBJ1-2; no clear D gene. Germline assignment: CDR1 SGHDT and CDR2 YYEEEE. Deletions cut 9 bases from V and 6 bases from J, with 12 bases between. The CDR3 has 11 residues. The CDR3 DNA reads TGTGCCACCCGACGGGCCCATGGCTACACCTTC. This translates into CATRRAHGYTF.

In this sample, this clone turned up a few times. The V gene is TRBV4-3, the J gene TRBJ1-5, with 8 nucleotides matching TRBD1. The CDR3 covers 16 residues. CDR1 and CDR2 from the germline V gene are LGHNA and YSLEER. After removal of 1 base from V and 4 bases from J, the junction contained 6 bases not matched to a gene. CDR3 loop: CASSQVFTGGNQPQHF. The DNA of the CDR3 is TGCGCCAGCAGCCAAGTTTTCACAGGGGGTAATCAGCCCCAGCATTTT.

CDR3 in amino acids: CASSYSAVNQPQHF. The CDR3 DNA sequence: TGTGCCAGCAGTTACTCGGCGGTAAATCAGCCCCAGCATTTT. The chain carries TRBV6-2 or TRBV6-3 and TRBJ1-5; D not resolved. The V end lost 0 bases, the J end lost 4 bases, and 7 bases lay between the germline ends. Germline V gene lookup returns CDR1 MNHEY and CDR2 SVGEGT. This CDR3 has 14 amino acids.

CDR3 sequence: CSAFGGGGGETQYF. The CDR3 nucleotides read TGCAGCGCCTTCGGGGGAGGGGGCGGTGAGACCCAGTACTTC. The chain recombines TRBV29-1 with TRBJ2-5; the D gene could be TRBD1 or TRBD2 (7 bases each). The germline V and J ends were trimmed by 7 bases and 5 bases, with 20 bases remaining between them. CDR1 and CDR2 from the germline V gene are SQVTM and ANQGSEA. This CDR3 comprises 14 residues. Looking up the rest from reference TRBV29-1 and TRBJ2-5 gives the full variable domain: SAVISQKPSRDICQRGTSLTIQCQVDSQVTMMFWYRQQPGQSLTLIATANQGSEATYESGFVIDKFPISRPNLTFSTLTVSNMSPEDSSIYLCSAFGGGGGETQYFGPGTRLLVL.

The J gene is TRBJ2-1, the V gene TRBV27; 10 bases map to TRBD2. V lost 3 bases to trimming and J lost 2 bases; unmatched junction nucleotides: 1. This CDR3 contains 15 residues. Germline V gives CDR1 MNHEY, CDR2 SMNVEV (reference sequence). CDR3: CASSFTSGAYNEQFF. DNA for the CDR3: TGTGCCAGCAGTTTTACTAGCGGGGCCTACAATGAGCAGTTCTTC.

This chain links TRBV18 with TRBJ1-3; possible D gene TRBD1, 6 bases. Germline CDR1 KGHSH, CDR2 LQKENI. The CDR3 runs to 16 residues. V was pared by 4 bases and J by 0 bases, with 13 bases between. CDR3 loop: CASSLRTESSGNTIYF. The CDR3 DNA reads as TGTGCCAGCTCACTCCGGACAGAAAGCTCTGGAAACACCATATATTTT. Together with reference TRBV18 and TRBJ1-3, the CDR3 gives the full variable domain: NAGVMQNPRHLVRRRGQEARLRCSPMKGHSHVYWYRQLPEEGLKFMVYLQKENIIDESGMPKERFSAEFPKEGPSILRIQQVVRGDSAAYFCASSLRTESSGNTIYFGEGSWLTVV.

V gene TRBV4-3 combines with J gene TRBJ1-1, with 8 bases lining up with TRBD1. This CDR3 has 13 residues. The germline V gene encodes CDR1 LGHNA and CDR2 YSLEER. J gave up 4 bases and V 4 bases, and 2 bases lay outside the gene matches. As DNA, the CDR3 is TGCGCCAGCAGCCCAGACAGGGGCACTGAAGCTTTCTTT. This gives the protein CASSPDRGTEAFF.

The rearrangement links TRBV19 to TRBJ1-2, with unresolved D. Trimming stripped 0 bases from V and 5 bases from J, with 13 bases between. Germline loops: CDR1 LNHDA, CDR2 SQIVND (reference sequence). The CDR3 is 15 amino acids. Written as DNA, the CDR3 is TGTGCCAGTAGTATAGACGGCACCTCTGGTTATGGCTACACCTTC. Amino acids: CASSIDGTSGYGYTF.

The chain is built from TRBV5-1 and TRBJ2-5; 8 bases match TRBD2. V lost 7 bases to trimming and J lost 4 bases; unmatched junction nucleotides: 12. Germline CDR1 SGHRS, CDR2 YFSETQ. The CDR3 contains 15 residues. CDR3 in amino acids: CASSEGAGVLETQYF. The CDR3 bases are TGCGCCAGCTCCGAGGGAGCGGGAGTTTTAGAGACCCAGTACTTC. The complete variable domain, with remaining parts taken from reference TRBV5-1 and TRBJ2-5, reads KAGVTQTPRYLIKTRGQQVTLSCSPISGHRSVSWYQQTPGQGLQFLFEYFSETQRNKGNFPGRFSGRQFSNSRSEMNVSTLELGDSALYLCASSEGAGVLETQYFGPGTRLLVL.

This clone was picked up a small number of times. The chain carries TRBV2 and TRBJ2-7, with TRBD2 as a possible D gene (5 bases). Germline assignment: CDR1 SNHLY and CDR2 FYNNEI. Between the trimmed V and J ends, which lost 2 bases and 4 bases, there was a span of 15 bases. CDR3 length equals 15 residues. In nucleotides, the CDR3 is TGTGCCAGCAGTGAAAGTGCTGACTACTTTTACGAGCAGTACTTC. Its translation: CASSESADYFYEQYF.

This rearrangement joins TRBV21-1 to TRBJ1-6. TRBV21-1 is a documented pseudogene. This CDR3 region has 16 residues. The CDR3 protein is CASISRGVKCNSPLHF. CDR3 sequence (DNA): TGTGCCAGCATCTCTCGGGGGGTAAAGTGTAATTCACCCCTCCACTTT.

The chain joins TRBV24-1 to TRBJ2-4; TRBD2 matches 7 bases. V trimming: 2 bases; J trimming: 0 bases; junction bases outside the gene matches: 12. The CDR3 loop spans 19 amino acids. Germline assignment: CDR1 KGHDR and CDR2 SFDVKD. For the CDR3, the DNA is TGTGCCACCAGTGATTCCCACCTAGCGGCTACTCTAGCCAAAAACATTCAGTACTTC. This sequence encodes CATSDSHLAATLAKNIQYF.